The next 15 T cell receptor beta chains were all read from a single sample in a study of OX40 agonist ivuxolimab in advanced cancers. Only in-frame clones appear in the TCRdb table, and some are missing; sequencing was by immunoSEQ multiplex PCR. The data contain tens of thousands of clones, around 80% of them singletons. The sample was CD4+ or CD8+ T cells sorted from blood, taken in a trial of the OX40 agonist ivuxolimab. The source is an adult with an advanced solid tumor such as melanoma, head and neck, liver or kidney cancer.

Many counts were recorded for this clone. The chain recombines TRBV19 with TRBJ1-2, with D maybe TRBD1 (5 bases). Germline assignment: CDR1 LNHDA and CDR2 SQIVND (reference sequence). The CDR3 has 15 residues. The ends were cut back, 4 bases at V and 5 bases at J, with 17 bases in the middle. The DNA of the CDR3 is TGTGCCAGTAGTACCGCCCACGGGACCGATTATGGCTACACCTTC. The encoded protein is CASSTAHGTDYGYTF.

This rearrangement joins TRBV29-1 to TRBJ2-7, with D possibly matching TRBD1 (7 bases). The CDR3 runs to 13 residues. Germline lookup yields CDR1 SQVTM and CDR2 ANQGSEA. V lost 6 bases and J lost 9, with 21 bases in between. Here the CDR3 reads CSVEAGQLLGQYF. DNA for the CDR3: TGCAGCGTCGAGGCGGGACAGCTCCTAGGGCAGTACTTC.

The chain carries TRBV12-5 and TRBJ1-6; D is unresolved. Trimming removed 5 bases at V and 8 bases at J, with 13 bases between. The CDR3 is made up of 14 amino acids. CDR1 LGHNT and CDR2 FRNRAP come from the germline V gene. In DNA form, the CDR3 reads TGTGCTAGTGGTACGGACGGTTCGTATTCACCCCTCCACTTT. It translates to CASGTDGSYSPLHF.

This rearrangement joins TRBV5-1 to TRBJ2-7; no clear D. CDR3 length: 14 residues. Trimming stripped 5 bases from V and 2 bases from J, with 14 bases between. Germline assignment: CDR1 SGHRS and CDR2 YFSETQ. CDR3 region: CASSEGPRAYEQYF. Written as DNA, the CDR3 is TGCGCCAGCAGTGAAGGACCGAGAGCCTACGAGCAGTACTTC. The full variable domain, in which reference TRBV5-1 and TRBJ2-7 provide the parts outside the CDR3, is KAGVTQTPRYLIKTRGQQVTLSCSPISGHRSVSWYQQTPGQGLQFLFEYFSETQRNKGNFPGRFSGRQFSNSRSEMNVSTLELGDSALYLCASSEGPRAYEQYFGPGTRLTVT.

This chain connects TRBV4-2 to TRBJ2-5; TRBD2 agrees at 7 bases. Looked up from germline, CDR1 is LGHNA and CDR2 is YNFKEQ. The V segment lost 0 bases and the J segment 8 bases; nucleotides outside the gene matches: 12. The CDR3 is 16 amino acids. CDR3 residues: CASSQEAGAGPLTQYF. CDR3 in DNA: TGTGCCAGCAGCCAAGAGGCAGGAGCGGGGCCGCTTACCCAGTACTTC.

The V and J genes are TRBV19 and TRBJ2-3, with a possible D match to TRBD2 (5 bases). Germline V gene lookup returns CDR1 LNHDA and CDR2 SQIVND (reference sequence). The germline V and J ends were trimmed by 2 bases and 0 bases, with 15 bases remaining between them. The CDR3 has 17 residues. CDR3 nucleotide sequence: TGTGCCAGTAGTATACGGGGTCCCTCGACTAGCACAGATACGCAGTATTTT. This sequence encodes CASSIRGPSTSTDTQYF.

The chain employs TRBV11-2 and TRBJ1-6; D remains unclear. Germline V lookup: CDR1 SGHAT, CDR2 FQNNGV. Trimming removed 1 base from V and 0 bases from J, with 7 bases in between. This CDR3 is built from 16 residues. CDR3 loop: CASSLGPFSYNSPLHF. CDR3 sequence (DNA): TGTGCCAGCAGCTTAGGGCCTTTCTCCTATAATTCACCCCTCCACTTT.

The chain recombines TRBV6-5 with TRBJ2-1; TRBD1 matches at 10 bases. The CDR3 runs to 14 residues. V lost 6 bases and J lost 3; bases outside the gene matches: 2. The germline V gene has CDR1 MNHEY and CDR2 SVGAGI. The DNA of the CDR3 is TGTGCCAGCAGCCGGGACAGGGGCTACAATGAGCAGTTCTTC. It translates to CASSRDRGYNEQFF.

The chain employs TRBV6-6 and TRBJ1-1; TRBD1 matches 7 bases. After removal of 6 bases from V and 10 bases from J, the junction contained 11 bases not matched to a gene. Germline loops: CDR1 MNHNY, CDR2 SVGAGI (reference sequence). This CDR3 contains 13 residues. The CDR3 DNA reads TGTGCCAGCAGCAGAAACGACAGGGAAAGAGCTTTCTTT. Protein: CASSRNDRERAFF.

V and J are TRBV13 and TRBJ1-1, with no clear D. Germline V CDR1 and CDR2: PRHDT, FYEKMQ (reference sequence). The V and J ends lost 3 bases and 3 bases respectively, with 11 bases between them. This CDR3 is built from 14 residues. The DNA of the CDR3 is TGTGCCAGCAGCTTTTGGGGAGTTCACACTGAAGCTTTCTTT. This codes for CASSFWGVHTEAFF.

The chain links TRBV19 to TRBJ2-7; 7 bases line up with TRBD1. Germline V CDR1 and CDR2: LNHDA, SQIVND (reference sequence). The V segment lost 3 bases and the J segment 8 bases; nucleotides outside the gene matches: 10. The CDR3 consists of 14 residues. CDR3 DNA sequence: TGTGCCAGTAGTATGGGGACAGTACCCCAACAGCAGTACTTC. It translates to CASSMGTVPQQQYF.

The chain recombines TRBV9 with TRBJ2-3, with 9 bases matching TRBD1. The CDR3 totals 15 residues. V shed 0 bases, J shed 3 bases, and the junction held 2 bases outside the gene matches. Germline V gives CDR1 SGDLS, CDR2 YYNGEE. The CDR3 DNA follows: TGTGCCAGCAGCGTAGAAGGGACAGGGACAGATACGCAGTATTTT. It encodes CASSVEGTGTDTQYF.

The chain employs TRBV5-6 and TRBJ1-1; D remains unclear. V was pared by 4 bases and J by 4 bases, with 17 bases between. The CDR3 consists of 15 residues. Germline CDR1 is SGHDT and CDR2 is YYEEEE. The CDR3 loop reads CASSLRFITATEAFF. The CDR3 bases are TGTGCCAGCAGCCTGCGGTTTATCACTGCCACTGAAGCTTTCTTT. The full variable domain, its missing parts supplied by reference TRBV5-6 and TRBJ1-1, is DAGVTQSPTHLIKTRGQQVTLRCSPKSGHDTVSWYQQALGQGPQFIFQYYEEEERQRGNFPDRFSGHQFPNYSSELNVNALLLGDSALYLCASSLRFITATEAFFGQGTRLTVV.

DNA of the CDR3: TGTGCCAGCAGCCCCCGTGCAGGGATCTTCCACTATGGCTACACCTTC. Its protein product is CASSPRAGIFHYGYTF. The V and J genes are TRBV7-2 and TRBJ1-2; weak D call: TRBD1 (5 bases). This CDR3 contains 16 residues. CDR1 and CDR2 (germline): SGHTA, FQGNSA. V was shortened by 5 bases and J by 3 bases, with 19 bases between the two germline ends.

In DNA form, the CDR3 reads TGTGCCAGCAGGGGCAGTAATGAAAAACTGTTTTTT. It is translated as CASRGSNEKLFF. V and J are TRBV6-5 and TRBJ1-4; no firm D call. CDR3 size: 12 residues. V was cut by 6 bases and J by 4 bases, with 6 bases left in between. Germline loops: CDR1 MNHEY, CDR2 SVGAGI.